A single sample is the source of the 6 T cell receptor beta chains below, sequenced in a study of T cell clones after liver transplantation. Clones were sequenced by immunoSEQ multiplex PCR, and TCRdb holds only the in-frame ones, with some missing. The table shows roughly 100,000 clones, with roughly four fifths occurring only once. The sequences come from CD4+ T cells from blood, collected before liver transplant. The source of these receptors is a human donor who received a liver transplant.

This clone was observed a single time. V usage is TRBV2 and J usage is TRBJ2-2; D is uncertain. The V gene's germline CDR1 is SNHLY and CDR2 FYNNEI. With 4 bases removed from V and 0 bases from J, the gap between germline ends came to 6 bases. CDR3 length: 14 residues. The CDR3 nucleotides are TGTGCCAGCAGTGTAGGGTCGAACACCGGGGAGCTGTTTTTT. It yields the protein CASSVGSNTGELFF.

This clone was counted once. This rearrangement joins TRBV27 to TRBJ1-4, with TRBD1 as a possible D gene (6 bases). Between the trimmed V and J ends, which lost 7 bases and 4 bases, there was a span of 10 bases. The CDR3 is 13 residues long. Germline V gene sequence: CDR1 MNHEY, CDR2 SMNVEV (reference sequence). CDR3 in DNA: TGTGCCAGCAAGACAGGAGTTAATGAAAAACTGTTTTTT. This gives the protein CASKTGVNEKLFF.

The chain carries TRBV5-1 and TRBJ2-2; D perhaps matches TRBD2 (7 bases). In germline, CDR1 is SGHRS, CDR2 YFSETQ. This CDR3 has 19 residues. V lost 0 bases and J lost 0, with 18 bases in between. The CDR3, as DNA: TGCGCCAGCAGCTTGGATTTCGGCGGGGGCTTTTCGAACACCGGGGAGCTGTTTTTT. Protein sequence: CASSLDFGGGFSNTGELFF.

This rearrangement joins TRBV10-3 to TRBJ1-6; no clear D. The V gene lost 2 bases and the J gene lost 3 bases, with 8 bases spanning the gap. Germline V gene lookup returns CDR1 ENHRY and CDR2 SYGVKD. This CDR3 has 15 residues. DNA of the CDR3: TGTGCCATCAGTGAGAAGGCCTTCTATAATTCACCCCTCCACTTT. Its protein is CAISEKAFYNSPLHF.

This clone has more than one count but fewer than ten. The rearrangement joins TRBV19 to TRBJ1-5, with TRBD1 matching over 7 bases. The V gene's germline CDR1 is LNHDA and CDR2 SQIVND (reference sequence). This CDR3 comprises 16 residues. The V and J ends lost 4 bases and 1 base, in that order; junction bases with no gene match: 7. CDR3 sequence reads: CASSSRGDLSNQPQHF. Written as DNA, the CDR3 is TGTGCCAGTAGTAGCAGGGGGGATTTAAGCAATCAGCCCCAGCATTTT.

This chain links TRBV5-4 with TRBJ1-2; D is possibly TRBD1 (5 bases). The CDR3 length is 14 residues. Trimming stripped 4 bases from V and 2 bases from J, with 12 bases between. Germline V gene lookup returns CDR1 SGHNT and CDR2 YYREEE (reference sequence). The CDR3 nucleotides are TGTGCCAGCAGCCCTGGGACCGTGAACTATGGCTACACCTTC. Its protein product is CASSPGTVNYGYTF.